These T cell receptor beta chains were read from a single sample in a study of T cells after somatic rescue of genetic block. Data came from immunoSEQ multiplex PCR; TCRdb stores just in-frame clones and leaves some out. Of about 67,000 clones in the sample, roughly nine tenths were seen once. Input material: peripheral blood mononuclear cells (PBMCs). The receptors shown here come from a man aged 35 to 55. Each CDR3 is given with its conserved first and last residue. The D gene is left open where the match is weak. Clone size is stated in some rows and not others, as once, few, many or a class when expanded.

.,TRBD1,TRBJ2-7,TRBV5-4,TGTGCCAGCAGCCACTCAGGGGGCGCGTACGAGCAGTACTTC,CASSHSGGAYEQYF
once,.,TRBJ2-1,TRBV5-8,TGTGCCAGCACCGTGACAGTCCATGAGCAGTTCTTC,CASTVTVHEQFF
.,.,TRBJ2-3,TRBV30,TGTGCCTGGTCGTTGGGGGCCGCAGATACGCAGTATTTT,CAWSLGAADTQYF
.,.,TRBJ2-1,TRBV27,TGTGCCAGCAGTTCCTCGGGCAGAATTCACAATGAGCAGTTCTTC,CASSSSGRIHNEQFF
once,TRBD1,TRBJ2-6,TRBV7-9,TGTGCCAGCAGCCGACCACAGGGGGCCCCAGGTGGGGCCAACGTCCTGACTTTC,CASSRPQGAPGGANVLTF
.,TRBD1,TRBJ1-1,TRBV28,TGTGCCAGCAGTCTAGGGACAGCGCCTGAAGCTTTCTTT,CASSLGTAPEAFF
.,TRBD1,TRBJ2-2,TRBV4-1,TGCGCCAGCAGCCAAGCTCCGGGACAGGGGAGTGGCGGGGAGCTGTTTTTT,CASSQAPGQGSGGELFF
.,.,TRBJ2-7,TRBV5-1,TGCGCCAGCAGCTCGCCCCTTAGCAGCTCCGAGCAGTACTTC,CASSSPLSSSEQYF
.,TRBD1,TRBJ1-2,TRBV5-4,TGTGCCAGCAGCTCCTACAGGGGTAGCTACACCTTC,CASSSYRGSYTF
.,.,TRBJ2-5,TRBV16,TGTGCCAGCAGCCAGTGGCAGGGTTCGACCCAGTACTTC,CASSQWQGSTQYF
.,TRBD2,TRBJ2-3,TRBV10-3,TGTGCCATCGGCACAGCCGGGGGGGCAGAAGATACGCAGTATTTT,CAIGTAGGAEDTQYF
.,.,TRBJ1-2,TRBV11-2,TGTGCCAGCAGCCCGGATTATACTGCCGGCTACACCTTC,CASSPDYTAGYTF
once,.,TRBJ1-4,TRBV4-1,TGCGCCAGCAGCCAAGTAGGACTTGGTGAAAAACTGTTTTTT,CASSQVGLGEKLFF
.,TRBD1,TRBJ2-2,TRBV6-6,TGTGCCAGCAGCCGGGACAGGGAGGACACCGGGGAGCTGTTTTTT,CASSRDREDTGELFF
.,TRBD1,TRBJ1-1,TRBV7-9,TGTGCCAGCAGCTTATTAGCAGGGGGCGCGACGGCTTTCTTT,CASSLLAGGATAFF
.,TRBD1,TRBJ2-7,TRBV6-5,TGTGCCAGCAGTGACGGTGGGACAGTCGAGCAGTACTTC,CASSDGGTVEQYF
.,.,TRBJ1-5,TRBV19,TGTGCCAGTCACGGGGACCGCAATCAGCCCCAGCATTTT,CASHGDRNQPQHF
once,.,TRBJ2-7,TRBV5-1,TGCGCCAGCAGCTTGGGGGGACAAGGGTACGAGCAGTACTTC,CASSLGGQGYEQYF
.,.,TRBJ2-1,TRBV9,TGTGCCAGCAGCCCCAGAGCACTAACCTCCTACAATGAGCAGTTCTTC,CASSPRALTSYNEQFF
.,TRBD1,TRBJ2-1,TRBV6-6,TGTGCCAGCAGTACCAAGACAGGGGGCGGCAATGAGCAGTTCTTC,CASSTKTGGGNEQFF
.,.,TRBJ1-4,TRBV19,TGTGCCAGTAGTAAGGAGGGCCGGGAAAAACTGTTTTTT,CASSKEGREKLFF
.,.,TRBJ1-2,TRBV18,TGTGCCAGCTCAAAAATCGGGAAAAATGGCTACACCTTC,CASSKIGKNGYTF
.,.,TRBJ1-2,TRBV18,TGTGCCAGCTCACCGTGGACAGATCTTGGCTACACCTTC,CASSPWTDLGYTF
.,.,TRBJ1-6,TRBV5-1,TGCGCCAGCAGCAACCCTAGGGCTAATTCACCCCTCCACTTT,CASSNPRANSPLHF
.,.,TRBJ2-3,TRBV5-4,TGTGCCAGCAGCTTGGCCGGGGTCCTCCGAGCAGATACGCAGTATTTT,CASSLAGVLRADTQYF
.,.,TRBJ2-3,TRBV10-3,TGTGCCGCGTCGGGGGGCCCTCCAGATACGCAGTATTTT,CAASGGPPDTQYF
.,TRBD1,TRBJ1-1,TRBV18,TGTGCCAGCTCACGAACGACAGGGGGGAACACTGAAGCTTTCTTT,CASSRTTGGNTEAFF